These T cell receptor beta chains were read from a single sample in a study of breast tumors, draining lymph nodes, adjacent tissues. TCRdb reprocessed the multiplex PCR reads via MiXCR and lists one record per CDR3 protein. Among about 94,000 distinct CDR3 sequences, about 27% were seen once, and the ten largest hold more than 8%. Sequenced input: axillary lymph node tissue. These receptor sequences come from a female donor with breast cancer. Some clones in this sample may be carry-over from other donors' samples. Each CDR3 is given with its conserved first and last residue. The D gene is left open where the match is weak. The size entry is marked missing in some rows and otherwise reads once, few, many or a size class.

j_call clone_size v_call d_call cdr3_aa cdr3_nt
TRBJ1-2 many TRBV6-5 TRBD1 CASSHSPDRGPGYTF TGTGCCAGCAGTCACTCGCCCGACAGGGGGCCTGGCTACACCTTC
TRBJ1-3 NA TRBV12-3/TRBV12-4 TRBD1 CASSLTGVGPSGNTIYF TGTGCCAGCAGTCTTACAGGGGTCGGTCCCTCTGGAAACACCATATATTTT
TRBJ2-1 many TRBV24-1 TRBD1 CATSDWDRDNEQFF TGTGCCACCAGTGATTGGGACAGAGACAATGAGCAGTTCTTC
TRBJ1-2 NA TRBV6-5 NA CASSYQTPPNYGRTF TGTGCCAGCAGTTACCAGACTCCGCCTAACTATGGCCGCACCTTC
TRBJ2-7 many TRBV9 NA CASSVRGDHYEQYF TGTGCCAGCAGCGTAAGAGGGGACCACTACGAGCAGTACTTC
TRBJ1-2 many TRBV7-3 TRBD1 CASSLDSGGSGYTF TGTGCCAGCAGCTTAGATTCAGGGGGCAGTGGCTACACCTTC
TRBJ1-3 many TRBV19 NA CASSIAAVSGNTIYF TGTGCCAGTAGTATAGCGGCAGTCTCTGGAAACACCATATATTTT
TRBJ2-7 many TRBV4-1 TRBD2 CASSQPTSGGSYEQYF TGCGCCAGCAGCCAACCCACTAGCGGGGGCTCCTACGAGCAGTACTTC
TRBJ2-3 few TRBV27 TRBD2 CASSLSPSGGRRPHTQYF TGTGCCAGCAGTTTATCACCCTCGGGCGGGAGGCGACCCCATACGCAGTATTTT
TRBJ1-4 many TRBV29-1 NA CSVKQTLNEKLFF TGCAGCGTTAAGCAGACCCTGAATGAAAAACTGTTTTTT
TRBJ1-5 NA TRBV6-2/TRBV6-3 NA CTSSHLGASLHF TGTACCAGCAGTCACCTGGGGGCCAGCCTACATTTT